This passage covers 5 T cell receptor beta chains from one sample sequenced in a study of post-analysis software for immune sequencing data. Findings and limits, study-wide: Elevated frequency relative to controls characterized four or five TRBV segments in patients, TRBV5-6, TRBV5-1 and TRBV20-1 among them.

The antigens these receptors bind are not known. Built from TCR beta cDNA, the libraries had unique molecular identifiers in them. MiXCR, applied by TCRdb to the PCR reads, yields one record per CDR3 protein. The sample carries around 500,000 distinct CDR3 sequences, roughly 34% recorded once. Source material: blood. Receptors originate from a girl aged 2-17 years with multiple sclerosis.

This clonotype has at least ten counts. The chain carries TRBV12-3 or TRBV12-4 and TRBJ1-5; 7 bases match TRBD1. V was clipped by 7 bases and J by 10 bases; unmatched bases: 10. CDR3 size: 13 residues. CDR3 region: CASTRDREGPQHF. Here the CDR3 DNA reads TGTGCCAGCACACGGGACAGAGAGGGACCCCAGCATTTT.

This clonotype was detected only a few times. The CDR3 DNA reads as TGTGCCAGCAGCTTAGACGGAACAACTAATGAAAAACTGTTTTTT. Its translation: CASSLDGTTNEKLFF. The gene calls are TRBV7-8 and TRBJ1-4, with D unresolved. CDR1 is SGHVS, CDR2 FQNEAQ, per germline. CDR3 size: 15 residues. Trimming took 1 base from V and 0 from J, leaving 6 bases between them.

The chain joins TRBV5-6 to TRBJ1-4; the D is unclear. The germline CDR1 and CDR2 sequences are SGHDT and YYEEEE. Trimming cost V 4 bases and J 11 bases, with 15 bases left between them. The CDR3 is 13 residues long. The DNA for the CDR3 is TGTGCCAGCAGCCTCAGTCCGGCCCTCAAACTGTTTTTT. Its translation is CASSLSPALKLFF. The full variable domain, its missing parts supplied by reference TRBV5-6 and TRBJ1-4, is DAGVTQSPTHLIKTRGQQVTLRCSPKSGHDTVSWYQQALGQGPQFIFQYYEEEERQRGNFPDRFSGHQFPNYSSELNVNALLLGDSALYLCASSLSPALKLFFGSGTQLSVL.

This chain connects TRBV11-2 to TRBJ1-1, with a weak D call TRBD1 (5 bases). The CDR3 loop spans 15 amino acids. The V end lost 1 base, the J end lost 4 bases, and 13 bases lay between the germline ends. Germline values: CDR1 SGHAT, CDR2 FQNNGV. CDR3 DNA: TGTGCCAGCAGCTTAGGGCGGGGGTCGGGCACTGAAGCTTTCTTT. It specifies CASSLGRGSGTEAFF.

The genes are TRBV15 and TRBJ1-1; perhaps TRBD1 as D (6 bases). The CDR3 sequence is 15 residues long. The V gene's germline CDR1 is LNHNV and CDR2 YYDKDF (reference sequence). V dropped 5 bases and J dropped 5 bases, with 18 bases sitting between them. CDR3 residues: CATSGARGGGTEAFF. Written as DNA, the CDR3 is TGTGCCACCAGCGGCGCTCGCGGAGGGGGGACTGAAGCTTTCTTT. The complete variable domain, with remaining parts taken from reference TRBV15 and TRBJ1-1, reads DAMVIQNPRYQVTQFGKPVTLSCSQTLNHNVMYWYQQKSSQAPKLLFHYYDKDFNNEADTPDNFQSRRPNTSFCFLDIRSPGLGDTAMYLCATSGARGGGTEAFFGQGTRLTVV.